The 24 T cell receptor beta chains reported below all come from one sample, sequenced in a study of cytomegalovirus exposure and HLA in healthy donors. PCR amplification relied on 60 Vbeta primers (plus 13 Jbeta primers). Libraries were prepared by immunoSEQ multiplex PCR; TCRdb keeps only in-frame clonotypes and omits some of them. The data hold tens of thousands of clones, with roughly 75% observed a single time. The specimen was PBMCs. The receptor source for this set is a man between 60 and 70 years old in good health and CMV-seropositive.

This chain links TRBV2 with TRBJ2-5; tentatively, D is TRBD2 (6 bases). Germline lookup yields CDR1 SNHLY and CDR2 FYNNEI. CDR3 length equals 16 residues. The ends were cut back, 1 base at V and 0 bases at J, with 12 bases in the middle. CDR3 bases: TGTGCCAGCAGTGAAGAGGCGGGGTCGTACCAAGAGACCCAGTACTTC. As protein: CASSEEAGSYQETQYF. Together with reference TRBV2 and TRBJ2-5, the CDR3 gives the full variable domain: EPEVTQTPSHQVTQMGQEVILRCVPISNHLYFYWYRQILGQKVEFLVSFYNNEISEKSEIFDDQFSVERPDGSNFTLKIRSTKLEDSAMYFCASSEEAGSYQETQYFGPGTRLLVL.

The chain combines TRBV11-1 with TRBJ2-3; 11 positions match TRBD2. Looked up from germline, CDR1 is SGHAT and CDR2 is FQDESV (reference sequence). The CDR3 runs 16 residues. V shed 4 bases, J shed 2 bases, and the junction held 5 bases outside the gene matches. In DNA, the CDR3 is TGTGCCAGCAGCTCCAGACTAGCGGGGCTCACAGATACGCAGTATTTT. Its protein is CASSSRLAGLTDTQYF.

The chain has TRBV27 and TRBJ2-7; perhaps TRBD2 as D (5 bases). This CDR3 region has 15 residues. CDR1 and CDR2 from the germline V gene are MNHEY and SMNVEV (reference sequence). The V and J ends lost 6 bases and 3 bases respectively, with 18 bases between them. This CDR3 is CASSYAGISGYEQYF. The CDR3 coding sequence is TGTGCCAGCAGCTATGCGGGCATTTCCGGCTACGAGCAGTACTTC.

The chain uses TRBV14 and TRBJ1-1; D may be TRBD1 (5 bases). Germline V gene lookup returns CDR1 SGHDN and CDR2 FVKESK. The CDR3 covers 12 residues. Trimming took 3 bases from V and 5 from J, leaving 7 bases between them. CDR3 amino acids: CASSHRVTEAFF. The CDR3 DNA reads TGTGCCAGCAGCCACAGGGTAACTGAAGCTTTCTTT. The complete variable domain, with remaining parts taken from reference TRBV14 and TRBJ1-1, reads EAGVTQFPSHSVIEKGQTVTLRCDPISGHDNLYWYRRVMGKEIKFLLHFVKESKQDESGMPNNRFLAERTGGTYSTLKVQPAELEDSGVYFCASSHRVTEAFFGQGTRLTVV.

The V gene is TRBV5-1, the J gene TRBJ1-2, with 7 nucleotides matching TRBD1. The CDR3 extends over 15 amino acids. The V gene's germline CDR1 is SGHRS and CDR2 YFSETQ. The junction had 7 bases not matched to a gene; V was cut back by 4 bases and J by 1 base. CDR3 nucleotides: TGCGCCAGCAGCCTCTGGACAGGCAGTAACTATGGCTACACCTTC. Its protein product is CASSLWTGSNYGYTF. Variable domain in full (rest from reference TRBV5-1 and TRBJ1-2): KAGVTQTPRYLIKTRGQQVTLSCSPISGHRSVSWYQQTPGQGLQFLFEYFSETQRNKGNFPGRFSGRQFSNSRSEMNVSTLELGDSALYLCASSLWTGSNYGYTFGSGTRLTVV.

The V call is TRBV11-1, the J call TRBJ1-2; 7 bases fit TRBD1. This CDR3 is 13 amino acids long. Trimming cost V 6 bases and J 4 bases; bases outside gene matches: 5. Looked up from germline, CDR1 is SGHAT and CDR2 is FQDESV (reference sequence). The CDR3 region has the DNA TGTGCCAGCAGTAGAGGACAGGCCTATGGCTACACCTTC. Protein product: CASSRGQAYGYTF.

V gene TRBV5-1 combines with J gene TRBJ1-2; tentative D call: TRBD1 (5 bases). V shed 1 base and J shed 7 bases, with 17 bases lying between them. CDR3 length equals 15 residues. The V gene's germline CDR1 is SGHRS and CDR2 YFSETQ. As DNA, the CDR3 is TGCGCCAGCAGCTTGTTATCAGGGTTCAGTTCTGGCTACACCTTC. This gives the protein CASSLLSGFSSGYTF.

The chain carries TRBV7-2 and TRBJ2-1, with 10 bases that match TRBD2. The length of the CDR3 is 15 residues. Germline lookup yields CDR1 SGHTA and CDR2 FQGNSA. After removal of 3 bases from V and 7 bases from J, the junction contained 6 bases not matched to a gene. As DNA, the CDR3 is TGTGCCAGCAGCTTGGATACTAGCGGGGATAATGAGCAGTTCTTC. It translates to CASSLDTSGDNEQFF.

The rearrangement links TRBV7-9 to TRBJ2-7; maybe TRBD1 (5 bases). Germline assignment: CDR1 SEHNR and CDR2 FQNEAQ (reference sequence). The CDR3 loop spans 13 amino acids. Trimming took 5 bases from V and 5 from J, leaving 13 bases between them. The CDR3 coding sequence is TGTGCCAGCAGCCGTCAGGGTGGTAACGAGCAGTACTTC. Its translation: CASSRQGGNEQYF.

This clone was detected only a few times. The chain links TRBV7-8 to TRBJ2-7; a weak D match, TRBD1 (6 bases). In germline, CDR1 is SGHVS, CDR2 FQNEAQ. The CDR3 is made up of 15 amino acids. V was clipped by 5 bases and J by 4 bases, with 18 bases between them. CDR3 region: CASSNPFRGRYEQYF. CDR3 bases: TGTGCCAGCAGCAACCCGTTCAGGGGACGGTACGAGCAGTACTTC.

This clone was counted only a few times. CDR3 region: CASSVQGLVYGYTF. For the CDR3, the DNA is TGTGCCAGCAGTGTTCAGGGGCTAGTCTATGGCTACACCTTC. The chain links TRBV2 to TRBJ1-2, with D maybe TRBD1 (6 bases). There are 14 residues in the CDR3. V was shortened by 4 bases and J by 4 bases, with 13 bases between the two germline ends. Germline CDR1 SNHLY, CDR2 FYNNEI. Full variable domain (remainder filled in from reference TRBV2 and TRBJ1-2): EPEVTQTPSHQVTQMGQEVILRCVPISNHLYFYWYRQILGQKVEFLVSFYNNEISEKSEIFDDQFSVERPDGSNFTLKIRSTKLEDSAMYFCASSVQGLVYGYTFGSGTRLTVV.

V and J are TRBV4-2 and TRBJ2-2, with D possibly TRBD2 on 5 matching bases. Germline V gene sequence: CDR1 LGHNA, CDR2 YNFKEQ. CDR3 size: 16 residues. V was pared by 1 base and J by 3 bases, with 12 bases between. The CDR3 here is CASSQGWSSYTGELFF. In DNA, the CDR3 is TGTGCCAGCAGCCAAGGTTGGTCTAGCTACACCGGGGAGCTGTTTTTT.

This CDR3 is CASSRRQGLFIQYF. The CDR3 DNA follows: TGTGCCAGCAGTCGCCGACAGGGTCTCTTCATTCAGTACTTC. J is TRBJ2-4 and V is TRBV27, with 7 bases lining up with TRBD1. The V gene end was trimmed by 5 bases and the J gene end by 9 bases; junction bases not matched to a gene: 10. The CDR3 extends over 14 amino acids. CDR1 MNHEY and CDR2 SMNVEV come from the germline V gene (reference sequence).

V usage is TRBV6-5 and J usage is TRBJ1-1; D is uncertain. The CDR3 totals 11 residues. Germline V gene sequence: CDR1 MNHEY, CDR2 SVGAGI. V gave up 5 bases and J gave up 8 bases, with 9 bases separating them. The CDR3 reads CASSARREAFF. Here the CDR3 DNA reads TGTGCCAGCAGTGCTCGGCGGGAAGCTTTCTTT.

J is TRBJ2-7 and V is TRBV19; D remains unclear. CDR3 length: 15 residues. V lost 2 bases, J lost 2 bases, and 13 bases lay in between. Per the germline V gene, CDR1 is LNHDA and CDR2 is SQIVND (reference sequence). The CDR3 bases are TGTGCCAGTAGTATACACCTGAGAGGTCCCTACGAGCAGTACTTC. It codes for CASSIHLRGPYEQYF.

The CDR3 DNA reads as TGTGCCAGCAGTTACTCGAGGGGGTCTGAAGCTTTCTTT. As protein: CASSYSRGSEAFF. The chain recombines TRBV6-5 with TRBJ1-1, with D possibly being TRBD1 (6 bases). The CDR3 has 13 amino acids. V gave up 0 bases and J gave up 6 bases, with 8 bases separating them. Germline V gene data show CDR1 as MNHEY and CDR2 as SVGAGI.

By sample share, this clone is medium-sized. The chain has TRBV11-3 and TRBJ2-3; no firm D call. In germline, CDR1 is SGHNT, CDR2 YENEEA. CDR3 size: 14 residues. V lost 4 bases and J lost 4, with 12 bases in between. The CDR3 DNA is TGTGCCAGCAGCTCGTTTGAGGAACCAGATACGCAGTATTTT. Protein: CASSSFEEPDTQYF.

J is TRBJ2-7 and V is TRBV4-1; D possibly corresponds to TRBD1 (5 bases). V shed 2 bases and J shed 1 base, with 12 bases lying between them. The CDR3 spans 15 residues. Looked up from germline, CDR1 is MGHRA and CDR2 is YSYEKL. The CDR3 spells CASSQIPGQSYEQYF. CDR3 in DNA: TGCGCCAGCAGCCAAATCCCTGGACAATCCTACGAGCAGTACTTC.

CDR3 region: CASSVGFYEQYF. CDR3 sequence (DNA): TGTGCCAGCAGCGTGGGCTTTTACGAGCAGTACTTC. The chain employs TRBV5-6 and TRBJ2-5; D is undetermined. The DNA end favors TRBJ2-7, so the J call may be wrong. This CDR3 spans 12 amino acids. CDR1 and CDR2 from the germline V gene are SGHDT and YYEEEE.

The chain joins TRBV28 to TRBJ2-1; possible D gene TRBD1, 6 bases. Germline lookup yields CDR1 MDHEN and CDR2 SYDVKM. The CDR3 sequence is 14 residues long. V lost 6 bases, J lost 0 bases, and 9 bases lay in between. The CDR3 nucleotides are TGTGCCAGCAGCCTCAGGGGCTCCTACAATGAGCAGTTCTTC. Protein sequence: CASSLRGSYNEQFF.

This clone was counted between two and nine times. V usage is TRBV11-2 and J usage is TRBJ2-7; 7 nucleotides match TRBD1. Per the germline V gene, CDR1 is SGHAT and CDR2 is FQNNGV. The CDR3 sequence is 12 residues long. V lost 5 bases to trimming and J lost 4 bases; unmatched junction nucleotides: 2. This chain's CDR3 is CASSRQGYEQYF. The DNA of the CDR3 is TGTGCCAGCAGCCGACAGGGTTACGAGCAGTACTTC.

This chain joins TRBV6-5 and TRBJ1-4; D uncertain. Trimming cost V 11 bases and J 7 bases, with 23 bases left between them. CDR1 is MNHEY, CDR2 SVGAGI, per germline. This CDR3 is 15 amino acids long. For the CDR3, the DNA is TGTGCCTCAGCGGGCGGGCGAGGGTTAACTGAAAAACTGTTTTTT. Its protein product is CASAGGRGLTEKLFF.

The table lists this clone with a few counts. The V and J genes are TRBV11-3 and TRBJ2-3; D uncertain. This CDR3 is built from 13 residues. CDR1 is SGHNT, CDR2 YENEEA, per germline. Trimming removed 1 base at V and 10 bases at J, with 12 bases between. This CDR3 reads CASSLGSVPPQYF. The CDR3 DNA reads TGTGCCAGCAGCTTAGGAAGCGTCCCTCCGCAGTATTTT.

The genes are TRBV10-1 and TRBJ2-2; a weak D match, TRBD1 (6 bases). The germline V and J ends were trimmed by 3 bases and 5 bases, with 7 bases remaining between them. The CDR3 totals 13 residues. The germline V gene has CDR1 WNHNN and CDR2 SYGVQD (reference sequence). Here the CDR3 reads CASSETGTGELFF. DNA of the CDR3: TGCGCCAGCAGTGAAACAGGGACCGGGGAGCTGTTTTTT.